This T cell receptor beta chain was profiled in a study of T cells in women clearing cervical HPV infection. Background on the study: Donors had HPV16-related CIN3 or worse; 2 had invasive cancer. Blood came at first lesion visit for cases, post-clearance for controls.

The CDR3 length is 14 residues. V shed 2 bases and J shed 4 bases, with 12 bases lying between them. From germline, CDR1 is SGHNT and CDR2 YYREEE (reference sequence). Genomic DNA, averaging roughly 1,200 ng per sample, yielded TCR beta CDR3 via immunoSEQ. This table comes from immunoSEQ multiplex PCR, and its TCRdb copy is limited to in-frame clones, with some not included. The sample yields over 45,000 clones, of which the top ten take up around 1.5%. As concerns this clone: The read finishes 3 residues shy of the CDR3 end, and the germline J gene is used to complete it.

All donors had a single incident cervical HPV16 infection, not prevalent. Sequencing input: blood buffy coat. V is TRBV5-4 and J is TRBJ1-1; D is perhaps TRBD1 (6 bases). The sequence came from a woman aged 18 to 75 with a cervical HPV16 infection that either progressed to CIN3+ or cleared (not recorded which). The part of the CDR3 DNA that was read is TGTGCCAGCAGCTTTAACAGGGTGCTCACTGAA. Protein product: CASSFNRVLTE. From start to end, the CDR3 is CASSFNRVLTEAFF.